This T cell receptor beta chain derives from a study of blood T cell repertoires in COVID-19. Whole-study context: Specimens from acute and convalescent COVID-19 originated in the United States, Italy and Spain. In each case, the material was cDNA or gDNA derived from T cells, B-cell-depleted T cells, or PBMCs.

This CDR3 region has 16 residues. CDR1 SGHTA and CDR2 FQGTGA come from the germline V gene. V was clipped by 4 bases and J by 7 bases; unmatched bases: 7. Original data processing: How many nucleated cells were present was estimated from reference gene primer amplification. The protocol was immunoSEQ multiplex PCR, while the TCRdb copy is restricted to in-frame clones and leaves out a portion. That table is the source of V, J and clone size, and D and trimming were worked out from the DNA. The repertoire has roughly 80,000 clones, over 90% of them found once; the top ten carry approximately 1.6%. The rearrangement uses TRBV7-3 and TRBJ2-4; 13 nucleotides match TRBD2. This clonotype originated in a man aged 60 to 75 with acute or convalescent COVID-19. The specimen sequenced was peripheral blood. The CDR3 region is CASSSGLAGTSNIQYF. Here the CDR3 DNA reads TGTGCCAGCAGCTCGGGACTAGCGGGGACGTCGAACATTCAGTACTTC.